This TCR beta chain was captured by sequencing in a study of long-term antiretroviral therapy in people with HIV. Whole-study findings and limits: Subsequent to ART, diversity was augmented yet persisted below that of transplant donor controls. Versus controls, repertoires in people with HIV had narrower CDR3 length ranges.

This CDR3 has 14 amino acids. Trimming stripped 2 bases from V and 5 bases from J, with 12 bases between. Germline values: CDR1 SNHLY, CDR2 FYNNEI. The assay, immunoSEQ v3.0, was run at survey level. The protocol was immunoSEQ multiplex PCR, while the TCRdb copy is restricted to in-frame clones and leaves out a portion. Here the sample spans approximately 29,000 clones, just under 80% being singletons. Comments on this clone: Its antigen is undetermined.

The sequencing here drew on unsorted PBMCs, taken 1.5 years before starting antiretroviral therapy. This clonotype was sampled from a man aged 18 to 30 with HIV. The chain links TRBV2 to TRBJ1-2; D is undetermined. DNA for the CDR3: TGTGCCAGCAGTGAACGGCAGGCCGATTATGGCTACACCTTC. This encodes CASSERQADYGYTF. The variable domain in full, completed from reference TRBV2 and TRBJ1-2, reads EPEVTQTPSHQVTQMGQEVILRCVPISNHLYFYWYRQILGQKVEFLVSFYNNEISEKSEIFDDQFSVERPDGSNFTLKIRSTKLEDSAMYFCASSERQADYGYTFGSGTRLTVV.